What follows is one TCR beta chain and its context. The method was immunoSEQ multiplex PCR; TCRdb's version includes in-frame clones alone and lacks a portion of them. The sample gives tens of thousands of clones, about 86% of which show up once; around 2.3% is in the top ten. This sample stems from a study of OX40 agonist ivuxolimab in advanced cancers. The sample here was CD4+ or CD8+ T cells sorted from blood, taken in a trial of the OX40 agonist ivuxolimab. The clonotype originates from an adult with an advanced solid tumor such as melanoma, head and neck, liver or kidney cancer.

CDR3 amino acids: CASSLRTGGARNEQFF. CDR3 in DNA: TGCGCCAGCAGCTTGCGGACAGGGGGCGCGAGGAATGAGCAGTTCTTC. The chain couples TRBV5-1 to TRBJ2-1; 11 bases line up with TRBD1. The CDR3 is made up of 16 amino acids. Germline V gives CDR1 SGHRS, CDR2 YFSETQ. Trimming at V came to 1 base and at J to 7 bases, leaving 7 bases not matched to a gene.